Sequencing of this TCR beta chain was carried out in a study of regulatory dendritic cells for organ transplantation. Whole-study results and caveats: Memory CD8+ T cells were the most oligoclonal; naive cells were highly diverse. Mature dendritic cells appeared to drive more memory CD8+ clonal expansion than regulatory ones.

The CDR3 spans 13 residues. Trimming left V 3 bases short and J 2 bases short, with 8 bases between. Germline V gene sequence: CDR1 SGHNT, CDR2 YYREEE (reference sequence). In regard to this clone: Its target is not known.

Using immunoSEQ multiplex PCR, the repertoire was profiled, and TCRdb retains in-frame clones only, with some absent. The sample yields about 20,000 clones, about 79% seen once. Memory T cells were CD45RO+, naive were CD45RA+, sorted by FACS. J is TRBJ2-5 and V is TRBV5-4; D gene uncertain. Material for sequencing was memory CD4+ T cells from blood. As to subset: CD45RO+ memory T cells. The clonotype comes from a human donor in good health. CDR3 sequence (DNA): TGTGCCAGCAGCTCCCGAGCACAAGAGACCCAGTACTTC. This sequence encodes CASSSRAQETQYF.